This T cell receptor beta chain originates from a study of OX40 agonist ivuxolimab in advanced cancers. TCRdb's table, derived via immunoSEQ multiplex PCR, lists solely in-frame clones and lacks some. The sample consists of tens of thousands of clones, over 80% of them appearing once. V was clipped by 2 bases and J by 12 bases, with 12 bases between them. CDR3 length equals 11 residues. Germline V CDR1 and CDR2: SGHTS, YDEGEE. This clonotype originated in an adult with an advanced solid tumor such as melanoma, head and neck, liver or kidney cancer. This material consisted of CD4+ or CD8+ T cells sorted from blood, taken in a trial of the OX40 agonist ivuxolimab. This chain connects TRBV5-8 to TRBJ2-7, with D tentatively TRBD2 (5 bases). The CDR3 coding sequence is TGTGCCAGCAGCTTAAGGGAGTTCCCGTACGTC. It yields the protein CASSLREFPYV.